A selection of T cell receptor beta chains follows, all from one sample in a study of T cells in localized non-small cell lung cancer. Libraries were prepared by immunoSEQ multiplex PCR; TCRdb keeps only in-frame clonotypes and omits some of them. This table holds approximately 700 clones, roughly 21% found once. Specimen: normal lung tissue next to the tumor, collected before any cancer treatment. The receptors here all came from a female donor of 60 years or more with stage II lung adenocarcinoma. CDR3s leave out the opening cysteine and the closing phenylalanine or tryptophan. A D gene is named only where the DNA matches it firmly.

TRBJ2-1,TRBD2,TRBV25-1,ASNGGGSGEQF
TRBJ2-7,-,TRBV15,ATSIRHGAVPTYEQY
TRBJ2-7,-,TRBV29-1,SVEKGSEGEQY
TRBJ1-5,-,TRBV6-8,ASSTSDGRMGPQH
TRBJ1-5,-,TRBV11-3,ASSLEDSGQNSNQPQH
TRBJ1-5,-,TRBV11-3,ASSLGRDSNQPQH
TRBJ1-2,TRBD1,TRBV6-8,ASSSLDRDYGYT
TRBJ1-3,TRBD1,TRBV11-3,ASRRTAGTVGNTIY
TRBJ1-2,-,TRBV19,ASSKQTGIYGYT
TRBJ2-7,TRBD1,TRBV19,ASSLTGGIYEQY
TRBJ2-7,-,TRBV19,ASSIDPVPRDEQY
TRBJ2-3,-,TRBV9,ASSVAGTRADTQY
TRBJ2-7,-,TRBV6-1,ASSEGRGWQSSYEQY
TRBJ1-5,-,TRBV30,AWSVPSTGPQH
TRBJ1-1,TRBD1,TRBV6-8,ASSLHRGEGKTEAF
TRBJ2-1,TRBD2,TRBV6-8,ASGRSGTSGYNEQF
TRBJ2-7,TRBD1,TRBV28,ASSLSRGQGNHEQY
TRBJ2-1,-,TRBV1,ASSQDGTRRADEQF
TRBJ1-1,-,TRBV30,AWSYRDEAF
TRBJ2-7,TRBD1,TRBV6-8,ASSSPGQGRSEQY
TRBJ2-7,TRBD2,TRBV6-8,ASREGTSGIYEQY
TRBJ1-3,-,TRBV11-3,ASSLRTQSGGTIY
TRBJ1-3,-,TRBV11-3,ASSPLPYSGGSGNTIY
TRBJ2-7,-,TRBV11-3,ASSLGSGIGYEQY
TRBJ1-4,-,TRBV30,AWNPPTAGSTNEKLF
TRBJ2-2,-,TRBV11-3,ASSLHGAGGELF
TRBJ2-1,-,TRBV28,ASRTSDREHNEQF